Listed below are T cell receptor beta chains from one sample, sequenced in a study of OX40 agonist ivuxolimab in advanced cancers. Sequencing used immunoSEQ multiplex PCR; TCRdb keeps in-frame clones, though not all of them. The table records about 52,000 clones, just under 95% of them present only once. This specimen was CD4+ or CD8+ T cells sorted from blood, taken in a trial of the OX40 agonist ivuxolimab. Receptors originate from an adult with an advanced solid tumor such as melanoma, head and neck, liver or kidney cancer. The CDR3 runs from the conserved cysteine through the conserved F or W. The D gene is left open where the match is weak. Clone size is shown for a subset of rows, as once, few, many or a class of expanded clone.

D | J | V | size | CDR3 | DNA
NA | TRBJ1-1 | TRBV9 | NA | CASSVGSEGEAFF | TGTGCCAGCAGCGTGGGATCCGAGGGTGAAGCTTTCTTT
NA | TRBJ1-2 | TRBV7-3 | NA | CASSLGTDNYGYTF | TGTGCCAGCAGCTTAGGGACGGATAACTATGGCTACACCTTC
NA | TRBJ2-2 | TRBV19 | NA | CASLRRSTGELFF | TGTGCCAGTCTCAGGCGAAGCACCGGGGAGCTGTTTTTT
NA | TRBJ1-2 | TRBV11-2 | NA | CASRQQGAGYTF | TGTGCCAGCAGACAACAGGGAGCGGGCTACACCTTC
TRBD2 | TRBJ2-3 | TRBV19 | NA | CGVAGETDTQYF | TGTGGGGTAGCGGGAGAGACAGATACGCAGTATTTT
TRBD2 | TRBJ2-7 | TRBV5-4 | NA | CASSLGGLLAGPSYEQYF | TGTGCCAGCAGCTTGGGAGGGCTGCTAGCGGGTCCTTCCTACGAGCAGTACTTC
NA | TRBJ2-1 | TRBV10-3 | NA | CAISGDHSSYNEQFF | TGTGCCATCAGTGGGGACCATAGCTCCTACAATGAGCAGTTCTTC
NA | TRBJ2-2 | TRBV5-6 | NA | CASSLVSGELFF | TGTGCCAGCAGCTTGGTTTCCGGGGAGCTGTTTTTT
TRBD1 | TRBJ2-7 | TRBV2 | NA | CASKNGDRINQEHYEQYF | TGTGCCAGCAAAAACGGGGACAGGATTAATCAGGAACACTACGAGCAGTACTTC
NA | TRBJ2-1 | TRBV28 | NA | CASGVAHGSFYNEQFF | TGTGCCAGCGGGGTAGCCCACGGGAGCTTCTACAATGAGCAGTTCTTC
NA | TRBJ1-1 | TRBV7-9 | NA | CASSLVFGNTEAFF | TGTGCCAGCAGCTTAGTTTTTGGAAACACTGAAGCTTTCTTT
TRBD2 | TRBJ2-7 | TRBV28 | NA | CASTSGLVLSSYEQYF | TGTGCCAGCACCTCCGGACTAGTTCTAAGCTCCTACGAGCAGTACTTC
NA | TRBJ1-5 | TRBV7-9 | NA | CASSSENLEGNQPQHF | TGTGCCAGCAGCTCTGAGAATCTCGAGGGCAATCAGCCCCAGCATTTT
NA | TRBJ1-2 | TRBV6-1 | once | CASSERLRTTNYGYTF | TGTGCCAGCAGTGAAAGGCTGCGGACAACTAACTATGGCTACACCTTC
NA | TRBJ2-7 | TRBV7-3 | NA | CASSLGSGGEQYF | TGTGCCAGCAGCTTAGGGTCGGGCGGAGAGCAGTACTTC
NA | TRBJ2-7 | TRBV19 | NA | CASSPGFSYEQYF | TGTGCCAGTAGCCCAGGATTCTCCTACGAGCAGTACTTC
TRBD1 | TRBJ2-7 | TRBV28 | NA | CASSLWDRGVNYEQYF | TGTGCCAGCAGTTTGTGGGACAGGGGGGTGAACTACGAGCAGTACTTC
NA | TRBJ1-1 | TRBV4-1 | NA | CASSQVYVTEAFF | TGCGCCAGCAGCCAAGTCTACGTGACTGAAGCTTTCTTT
TRBD1 | TRBJ1-2 | TRBV4-3 | NA | CASSPGTGPIYGYTF | TGCGCCAGCAGCCCGGGGACAGGGCCGATCTATGGCTACACCTTC
NA | TRBJ2-3 | TRBV28 | NA | CASSFLGQSSTDTQYF | TGTGCCAGCAGTTTTCTCGGGCAGAGTAGCACAGATACGCAGTATTTT
NA | TRBJ2-4 | TRBV9 | NA | CASSVDGGAKNIQYF | TGTGCCAGCAGCGTAGATGGGGGGGCCAAAAACATTCAGTACTTC
NA | TRBJ2-5 | TRBV4-3 | few | CASSRGLTQQETQYF | TGCGCCAGCAGCCGTGGACTAACTCAACAAGAGACCCAGTACTTC
NA | TRBJ1-5 | TRBV27 | NA | CASSSRADYSNQPQHF | TGTGCCAGCAGTTCACGAGCGGATTATAGCAATCAGCCCCAGCATTTT
NA | TRBJ2-7 | TRBV5-4 | NA | CASNSKGNSYEQYF | TGTGCCAGCAACTCTAAGGGGAACTCCTACGAGCAGTACTTC
NA | TRBJ2-3 | TRBV4-1 | NA | CASSDGAAGSDTQYF | TGCGCCAGCAGCGATGGGGCGGCGGGCTCAGATACGCAGTATTTT
NA | TRBJ2-5 | TRBV29-1 | NA | CSVGPSGAQYF | TGCAGCGTTGGACCCTCGGGGGCCCAGTACTTC
TRBD2 | TRBJ2-1 | TRBV27 | NA | CASIAGTSGYNEQFF | TGTGCCAGCATCGCAGGGACTAGCGGGTACAATGAGCAGTTCTTC
NA | TRBJ2-7 | TRBV27 | NA | CASSFSRAGEQYF | TGTGCCAGCAGTTTTAGCAGGGCTGGGGAGCAGTACTTC
NA | TRBJ2-2 | TRBV9 | NA | CASSPRSSGNTGELFF | TGTGCCAGCAGCCCCCGATCCAGCGGGAACACCGGGGAGCTGTTTTTT
NA | TRBJ1-1 | TRBV27 | NA | CASSLLGPRLNTEAFF | TGTGCCAGCAGTTTATTAGGGCCCAGACTGAACACTGAAGCTTTCTTT
TRBD2 | TRBJ2-2 | TRBV6-5 | NA | CASSYSGWGGTGELFF | TGTGCCAGCAGTTACTCGGGCTGGGGAGGGACCGGGGAGCTGTTTTTT
TRBD1 | TRBJ2-1 | TRBV4-3 | NA | CASSDLEGAPNEQFF | TGCGCCAGCAGCGATTTAGAGGGGGCACCCAATGAGCAGTTCTTC
TRBD2 | TRBJ2-2 | TRBV2 | once | CASSEVTGGPYTGELFF | TGTGCCAGCAGTGAAGTAACGGGAGGGCCGTACACCGGGGAGCTGTTTTTT
NA | TRBJ2-7 | TRBV27 | NA | CASSLSSDYEQYF | TGTGCCAGCAGTTTATCGAGTGATTACGAGCAGTACTTC
NA | TRBJ2-2 | TRBV7-6 | NA | CASRVGIGELFF | TGTGCCAGCCGGGTGGGGATCGGGGAGCTGTTTTTT